This is a list of T cell receptor beta chains from one sample in a study of T cell responses to AZD1222 COVID-19 vaccine. Using immunoSEQ multiplex PCR, the repertoire was profiled, and TCRdb retains in-frame clones only, with some absent. This sample carries 150,000 to 180,000 clones, 88% of them seen once, and the ten largest clones take roughly 7%. The sequencing here drew on peripheral blood, taken after recovery from COVID-19. These receptors were obtained from an adult who had recovered from COVID-19. The CDR3 runs from the conserved cysteine through the conserved F or W. D genes are given only for firm matches. For some rows the clone size is stated as once, few or many, or as a class when expanded; others skip it.

d_call	v_call	clone_size	j_call	cdr3_nt	cdr3_aa
-	TRBV2	-	TRBJ2-1	TGTGCCAGCACCAAAGGAATCGACCGCAATGAGCAGTTCTTC	CASTKGIDRNEQFF
TRBD1	TRBV6-5	-	TRBJ2-1	TGTGCCAGTCGAAGACAGGGAATCTTCAGCAATGAGCAGTTCTTC	CASRRQGIFSNEQFF
-	TRBV19	-	TRBJ1-1	TGTGCCAGTAGAGTGGGGTTGATGGGCACTGAAGCTTTCTTT	CASRVGLMGTEAFF
-	TRBV9	-	TRBJ1-1	TGTGCCAGCAGCGCCGAAGCTTTCTTT	CASSAEAFF
-	TRBV2	-	TRBJ2-7	TGTGCCAGCACAAGGGGCGGCTCCTACGAGCAGTACTTC	CASTRGGSYEQYF
TRBD1	TRBV6-5	-	TRBJ1-6	TGTGCCAGCAGACCGACGGGCAGGGGGAACTCACCCCTCCACTTT	CASRPTGRGNSPLHF
TRBD1	TRBV2	-	TRBJ1-3	TGTGCCAGCAGGACGGACAGGGCCGGAAACACCATATATTTT	CASRTDRAGNTIYF
-	TRBV29-1	-	TRBJ2-3	TGCAGCGTTCAGGACACAGATACGCAGTATTTT	CSVQDTDTQYF
TRBD2	TRBV7-2	once	TRBJ2-5	TGTGCCAGCAGCTTAAGACTAGCATTGCAAGAGACCCAGTACTTC	CASSLRLALQETQYF
TRBD2	TRBV5-1	-	TRBJ2-3	TGCGCCAGCAGCTTGGGACTAGCGGAGAGCACAGATACGCAGTATTTT	CASSLGLAESTDTQYF
-	TRBV6-2/TRBV6-3	-	TRBJ2-5	TGTGCCAGCAGTTACGAGGTTCATGAGACCCAGTACTTC	CASSYEVHETQYF
-	TRBV5-1	-	TRBJ2-5	TGCGCCAGCAGCTTGAGGTCTTCTGGGACCCAGTACTTC	CASSLRSSGTQYF
-	TRBV6-1	-	TRBJ2-3	TGTGCCAGCAGTGAAGGCGGGAGCACAGATACGCAGTATTTT	CASSEGGSTDTQYF
-	TRBV28	once	TRBJ1-6	TGTGCCAGCGAGTGGGGTTCCTATAATTCACCCCTCCACTTT	CASEWGSYNSPLHF
TRBD2	TRBV2	-	TRBJ2-1	TGTGCCAGCAGTGTGCTAGCGGGGTACAATGAGCAGTTCTTC	CASSVLAGYNEQFF
TRBD1	TRBV9	-	TRBJ2-7	TGTGCCAGCAGCGCGACAGGGAACTCCTACGAGCAGTACTTC	CASSATGNSYEQYF
-	TRBV3-1/TRBV3-2	-	TRBJ1-2	TGTGCCAGCAGCGGGTCTAACTATGGCTACACCTTC	CASSGSNYGYTF
-	TRBV5-4	once	TRBJ1-5	TGTGCCAGCAGCTTCCAGGGACAGCCCCAGCATTTT	CASSFQGQPQHF
-	TRBV9	-	TRBJ2-7	TGTGCCAGCAGCGTAGGAGATCGCTCCGAGCAGTACTTC	CASSVGDRSEQYF
-	TRBV5-1	-	TRBJ2-7	TGCGCCAGCAGCCTTTCTGTCTCCAGTGACTCCTACGAGCAGTACTTC	CASSLSVSSDSYEQYF
TRBD1	TRBV29-1	-	TRBJ1-3	TGCAGCGTGGGACAGAGCTCTGGAAACACCATATATTTT	CSVGQSSGNTIYF
-	TRBV21-1	-	TRBJ2-5	TGTGCCAGCAGCAAAGAACGGCAGGGGGAGACCCAGTACTTC	CASSKERQGETQYF
-	TRBV7-3	-	TRBJ2-7	TGTGCCAGCAGCTCCCGACCGGGTTACGAGCAGTACTTC	CASSSRPGYEQYF
TRBD2	TRBV7-2	-	TRBJ2-3	TGTGCCAGCATCCCGGACAGCGGGGGGGGGACGCAGTATTTT	CASIPDSGGGTQYF
-	TRBV9	-	TRBJ1-3	TGTGCCAGCAGCGTTCGAACAGGGATTGGAAACACCATATATTTT	CASSVRTGIGNTIYF
TRBD2	TRBV2	once	TRBJ2-4	TGTGCCAGCAGTCCCCGGGACTATAGCGGGATGGTAGCCAAAAACATTCAGTACTTC	CASSPRDYSGMVAKNIQYF
TRBD2	TRBV4-3	-	TRBJ2-3	TGCGCCAGCAGCCAGAATAGACTAGCGGGCACAGATACGCAGTATTTT	CASSQNRLAGTDTQYF
TRBD1	TRBV6-6	-	TRBJ1-4	TGTGCCAGCAGTTCAGACCAGGGGGCGAAGGAAAAACTGTTTTTT	CASSSDQGAKEKLFF
-	TRBV12-3/TRBV12-4	-	TRBJ2-2	TGTGCCAGCAACCGGGGCCCCGGGGAGCTGTTTTTT	CASNRGPGELFF
-	TRBV4-1	-	TRBJ2-4	TGCGCCAGCAGCCAAGCGGGACCTCGGGACGTAAGCATTCAGTACTTC	CASSQAGPRDVSIQYF
TRBD2	TRBV19	few	TRBJ2-7	TGTGCCAGTAGTATGTCGGCTAGCGGGCCGTTCTACGAGCAGTACTTC	CASSMSASGPFYEQYF
TRBD1	TRBV28	-	TRBJ2-2	TGTGCCAGCAGTTTATGGGGGACAGGGACCGGGGAGCTGTTTTTT	CASSLWGTGTGELFF
-	TRBV9	-	TRBJ2-1	TGTGCCAGCAGCGTGACGGCCGTTTCCTACAATGAGCAGTTCTTC	CASSVTAVSYNEQFF
-	TRBV15	-	TRBJ1-3	TGTGCCACCAGGTCCTTTAGCTCTGGAAACACCATATATTTT	CATRSFSSGNTIYF
TRBD1	TRBV7-2	-	TRBJ1-1	TGTGCCAGCAGCTCGGGGACAGGGGGGTTCAACACTGAAGCTTTCTTT	CASSSGTGGFNTEAFF